A single sample gave rise to the 27 T cell receptor beta chains below, sequenced in a study of CD8+CD57+ T cells in acquired aplastic anemia. CDR3 and TCR beta VDJ profiling relied on genomic DNA as the template. Each CDR3 protein is one row after TCRdb ran MiXCR on the reads. The repertoire includes roughly 130,000 distinct CDR3 sequences, 48% of them detected once, and 2% to 3% sits in the top ten. The sample comprised sorted CD4+, CD8+, or CD8+CD57+ T cells (not recorded which) from PBMCs. These receptors were taken from a human donor in good health, serving as a control.

The rearrangement links TRBV7-9 to TRBJ2-5, with TRBD1 matching 7 bases. The CDR3 length is 16 residues. V trimming: 5 bases; J trimming: 3 bases; junction bases outside the gene matches: 12. CDR1 is SEHNR and CDR2 is FQNEAQ in the germline V gene (reference sequence). The CDR3 nucleotides are TGTGCCAGCAGCCTAACCTCCGGACAGGACAAAGAGACCCAGTACTTC. It translates to CASSLTSGQDKETQYF.

In this sample, this clonotype turned up many times. The genes are TRBV7-2 and TRBJ2-2; 9 bases align to TRBD2. Looked up from germline, CDR1 is SGHTA and CDR2 is FQGNSA. The CDR3 spans 16 residues. With 4 bases clipped from V and 4 bases from J, the junction kept 7 bases outside the gene matches. The CDR3 DNA is TGTGCCAGCAGCTCCCAGCCTAGCGGGGTCACCGGGGAGCTGTTTTTT. Its translation: CASSSQPSGVTGELFF.

This clonotype has ten or more counts. The chain couples TRBV20-1 to TRBJ2-3, with TRBD1 matching 9 bases. Unmatched junction bases numbered 8, after V lost 6 bases and J lost 1 base. The germline gives CDR1 DFQATT, CDR2 SNEGSKA (reference sequence). The CDR3 is 15 amino acids. CDR3 region: CSAPTGGAGTDTQYF. CDR3 in DNA: TGCAGTGCCCCGACAGGGGGAGCCGGCACAGATACGCAGTATTTT.

This chain connects TRBV11-2 to TRBJ2-3; either TRBD1 or TRBD2 may fit D (6 bases each). This CDR3 has 17 residues. The V and J ends lost 4 bases and 11 bases respectively, with 28 bases between them. Germline V CDR1 and CDR2: SGHAT, FQNNGV. CDR3 loop: CASSSTSRGHSYNEQYF. The CDR3 region has the DNA TGTGCCAGCAGCTCCACATCCCGGGGGCATTCCTACAATGAGCAGTATTTT.

This clonotype was seen only a few times. The V call is TRBV29-1, the J call TRBJ1-3; D is unresolved. This CDR3 has 12 residues. Trimming took 4 bases from V and 3 from J, leaving 7 bases between them. Germline-derived CDR1 and CDR2 are SQVTM and ANQGSEA. The CDR3 spells CSVASDGNTIYF. In DNA form, the CDR3 reads TGCAGCGTTGCTTCAGATGGAAACACCATATATTTT.

This clonotype showed up many times. V and J are TRBV4-3 and TRBJ2-1; TRBD1 matches at 10 bases. Germline V gives CDR1 LGHNA, CDR2 YSLEER. Trimming took 2 bases from V and 8 from J; bases not matched to a gene: 9. This CDR3 has 16 amino acids. The DNA for the CDR3 is TGCGCCAGCAGCCAAAGCGGGACAGGGGAGGCGTATGAGCAGTTCTTC. It translates to CASSQSGTGEAYEQFF.

This clonotype was observed many times. V and J are TRBV7-9 and TRBJ1-2; D is unresolved. V lost 6 bases to trimming and J lost 5 bases, with 13 bases between them. CDR3 length: 13 residues. Germline lookup yields CDR1 SEHNR and CDR2 FQNEAQ (reference sequence). The CDR3 nucleotides read TGTGCCAGCAGACCCGAGGTCGCATATGGCTACACCTTC. Protein sequence: CASRPEVAYGYTF.

The V call is TRBV5-1, the J call TRBJ2-5; 7 bases are a match to TRBD1. CDR1 is SGHRS, CDR2 YFSETQ, per germline. CDR3 length: 15 residues. Unmatched junction bases numbered 13, after V lost 7 bases and J lost 4 bases. In DNA form, the CDR3 reads TGCGCCAGCCGCAGATCGACAGGGTATCGAGAGACCCAGTACTTC. Translated: CASRRSTGYRETQYF.

This clonotype was counted many times. The chain links TRBV20-1 to TRBJ1-3; D is unclear. The V gene's germline CDR1 is DFQATT and CDR2 SNEGSKA (reference sequence). CDR3 length equals 16 residues. Trimming removed 0 bases at V and 7 bases at J, with 19 bases between. CDR3 loop: CSARDPSRREGNTIYF. DNA for the CDR3: TGCAGTGCTAGAGATCCCTCCCGGAGGGAGGGCAACACCATATATTTT.

J is TRBJ1-6 and V is TRBV6-2 or TRBV6-3, with 8 bases identical to TRBD1. The CDR3 sequence is 15 residues long. Germline V gives CDR1 MNHEY, CDR2 SVGEGT. V was clipped by 7 bases and J by 11 bases; unmatched bases: 13. CDR3 coding DNA: TGTGCCAGCACCATAAGGAGGACAGGGAATCCACCCCTCCACTTT. Protein sequence: CASTIRRTGNPPLHF.

Worth noting for this clonotype: This may arise from a read error, as a much more abundant clone is one base away. The chain couples TRBV14 to TRBJ1-3, with D possibly being TRBD1 (5 bases). The CDR3 totals 14 residues. Germline values: CDR1 SGHDN, CDR2 FVKESK. V was cut by 8 bases and J by 6 bases, with 17 bases left in between. The CDR3 spells CASERGASENTIYF. CDR3 nucleotide sequence: TGTGCCAGCGAGCGCGGGGCTTCGGAAAACACCATATATTTT.

V and J are TRBV7-8 and TRBJ1-2, with D possibly TRBD1 on 5 matching bases. The germline V gene has CDR1 SGHVS and CDR2 FQNEAQ. V was shortened by 4 bases and J by 12 bases, with 24 bases between the two germline ends. This CDR3 contains 15 residues. Here the CDR3 DNA reads TGTGCCAGCAGCTGGACGGGGCCGGCGAACTCTGGAAACACCTTC. This encodes CASSWTGPANSGNTF.

This clonotype has ten or more counts. This chain uses TRBV30 with TRBJ2-7; D is possibly TRBD1 (6 bases). Germline loops: CDR1 GTSNPN, CDR2 SVGIG (reference sequence). CDR3 length: 12 amino acids. Trimming pared 5 bases from V and 7 bases from J, leaving 15 bases between. In DNA, the CDR3 is TGTGCCTGGGGGAGAACAGGGTGGGAGCAGTACTTC. This sequence encodes CAWGRTGWEQYF.

The sample holds many counts of this clonotype. The chain combines TRBV30 with TRBJ2-7; tentative D call: TRBD2 (6 bases). The V end was cut by 4 bases, the J end by 6 bases, with 16 bases between. The CDR3 length is 13 residues. The germline CDR1 and CDR2 sequences are GTSNPN and SVGIG (reference sequence). In nucleotides, the CDR3 is TGTGCCTGGACCGGAGGGCGGGTCGGCGAGCAGTACTTC. Residues: CAWTGGRVGEQYF.

With regard to this clonotype: A much larger clone lies a single base off, so this may be a read error. This sequence joins TRBV7-9 and TRBJ2-1; D perhaps matches TRBD1 (5 bases). CDR1 is SEHNR and CDR2 is FQNEAQ in the germline V gene (reference sequence). The V and J ends lost 5 bases and 2 bases respectively, with 16 bases between them. The CDR3 loop spans 16 amino acids. CDR3 DNA: TGTGCCAGCAGCGTAAAAGCAGGGTTCCCCTACAATGAGCAGTTCTTC. It is translated as CASSVKAGFPYNEQFF.

This chain joins TRBV15 and TRBJ2-7; 9 bases match TRBD1. This CDR3 has 17 residues. Germline values: CDR1 LNHNV, CDR2 YYDKDF (reference sequence). V lost 0 bases, J lost 5 bases, and 11 bases stayed unmatched. CDR3 nucleotides: TGTGCCACCAGCAGAGATTACCAGGGACAGGGCAACGACGAGCAGTACTTC. Protein: CATSRDYQGQGNDEQYF. The full variable domain, in which reference TRBV15 and TRBJ2-7 provide the parts outside the CDR3, is DAMVIQNPRYQVTQFGKPVTLSCSQTLNHNVMYWYQQKSSQAPKLLFHYYDKDFNNEADTPDNFQSRRPNTSFCFLDIRSPGLGDTAMYLCATSRDYQGQGNDEQYFGPGTRLTVT.

The chain links TRBV19 to TRBJ2-3; D gene uncertain. The germline CDR1 and CDR2 sequences are LNHDA and SQIVND (reference sequence). The CDR3 sequence is 13 residues long. The ends were cut back, 3 bases at V and 2 bases at J, with 6 bases in the middle. CDR3 loop: CASSINPTDTQYF. Written as DNA, the CDR3 is TGTGCCAGTAGTATTAACCCCACAGATACGCAGTATTTT. Full variable domain (rest looked up from reference TRBV19 and TRBJ2-3): DGGITQSPKYLFRKEGQNVTLSCEQNLNHDAMYWYRQDPGQGLRLIYYSQIVNDFQKGDIAEGYSVSREKKESFPLTVTSAQKNPTAFYLCASSINPTDTQYFGPGTRLTVL.

This sequence joins TRBV29-1 and TRBJ2-5; D may correspond to TRBD1 or TRBD2 (6 bases each). Trimming cost V 1 base and J 1 base, with 10 bases left between them. Per germline, CDR1 SQVTM and CDR2 ANQGSEA. The CDR3 loop spans 14 amino acids. CDR3 DNA sequence: TGCAGCGTTGAAGTGGGGGGCCGCCAAGAGACCCAGTACTTC. This gives the protein CSVEVGGRQETQYF.

This sequence joins TRBV2 and TRBJ1-1; the match to TRBD1 covers 7 bases. Trimming took 8 bases from V and 0 from J; bases not matched to a gene: 9. CDR1 and CDR2 (germline): SNHLY, FYNNEI. The CDR3 extends over 15 amino acids. Here the CDR3 reads CASDREGPMNTEAFF. CDR3 sequence (DNA): TGTGCCAGCGACAGGGAAGGGCCCATGAACACTGAAGCTTTCTTT.

The rearrangement uses TRBV11-2 and TRBJ2-5; 16 bases fit TRBD2. The CDR3 has 17 residues. Trimming at V came to 6 bases and at J to 4 bases, leaving 8 bases not matched to a gene. Per germline, CDR1 SGHAT and CDR2 FQNNGV. Here the CDR3 reads CASRTGTSGGAGETQYF. CDR3 in DNA: TGTGCCAGCAGAACCGGGACTAGCGGGGGGGCGGGAGAGACCCAGTACTTC. Full variable domain (remainder filled in from reference TRBV11-2 and TRBJ2-5): EAGVAQSPRYKIIEKRQSVAFWCNPISGHATLYWYQQILGQGPKLLIQFQNNGVVDDSQLPKDRFSAERLKGVDSTLKIQPAKLEDSAVYLCASRTGTSGGAGETQYFGPGTRLLVL.

A remark on this clonotype: One junction end does not reproduce the germline sequence, and a read error may be involved. The chain links TRBV10-3 to TRBJ2-5; TRBD1 agrees at 7 bases. Germline CDR1 and CDR2: ENHRY and SYGVKD. The length of the CDR3 is 14 residues. CDR3 DNA sequence: TGTGCCAGCAGTTGGGAAGGGGGCAATCAGCCCCAGTACTTC. Translation: CASSWEGGNQPQYF.

This clonotype appeared a few times. This sequence joins TRBV30 and TRBJ2-5; D tentatively reads TRBD1 or TRBD2 (6 bases each). The CDR3 runs to 14 residues. CDR1 GTSNPN and CDR2 SVGIG come from the germline V gene (reference sequence). V was trimmed by 0 bases and J by 9 bases, leaving 17 bases between them. The CDR3 loop is CAWSVGQPGEAQYF. The CDR3 nucleotides read TGTGCCTGGAGTGTAGGACAGCCCGGGGAGGCCCAGTACTTC.

This clonotype has at least ten counts. V gene TRBV18 combines with J gene TRBJ2-5, with D possibly being TRBD2 (5 bases). The CDR3 contains 13 residues. Germline CDR1 KGHSH, CDR2 LQKENI. Trimming left V 3 bases short and J 5 bases short, with 10 bases between. CDR3 DNA: TGTGCCAGCTCACCGCAGAGGGCGGAGACCCAGTACTTC. Translating gives CASSPQRAETQYF.

This clonotype was detected a few times. The CDR3 bases are TGTGCCAGCAGCTTGGTTGGATTGGAGACCCAGTACTTC. This gives the protein CASSLVGLETQYF. The chain couples TRBV7-2 to TRBJ2-5; the D is unclear. The CDR3 covers 13 residues. Germline CDR1 and CDR2: SGHTA and FQGNSA. V was shortened by 3 bases and J by 5 bases, with 10 bases between the two germline ends. Full variable domain (outside the CDR3, taken from reference TRBV7-2 and TRBJ2-5): GAGVSQSPSNKVTEKGKDVELRCDPISGHTALYWYRQSLGQGLEFLIYFQGNSAPDKSGLPSDRFSAERTGGSVSTLTIQRTQQEDSAVYLCASSLVGLETQYFGPGTRLLVL.

The sample holds many counts of this clonotype. The rearrangement links TRBV20-1 to TRBJ1-2, with TRBD1 matching 7 bases. With 8 bases clipped from V and 4 bases from J, the junction kept 19 bases outside the gene matches. The germline CDR1 and CDR2 sequences are DFQATT and SNEGSKA (reference sequence). CDR3 length: 16 amino acids. The CDR3 bases are TGCAGTTCCGAGAGTGTTGGGACAGCAGAGTCCTATGGCTACACCTTC. Translating it yields CSSESVGTAESYGYTF.

This chain links TRBV20-1 with TRBJ1-1; unclear D gene. The ends were cut back, 6 bases at V and 2 bases at J, with 13 bases in the middle. Germline CDR1 is DFQATT and CDR2 is SNEGSKA (reference sequence). The CDR3 length is 13 residues. CDR3 sequence (DNA): TGCAGTGCCCGACACGGGGTAAACACTGAAGCTTTCTTT. Protein product: CSARHGVNTEAFF.

V usage is TRBV24-1 and J usage is TRBJ1-4; D unresolved. V lost 5 bases and J lost 10, with 10 bases in between. The CDR3 is made up of 12 amino acids. Germline loops: CDR1 KGHDR, CDR2 SFDVKD. Here the CDR3 DNA reads TGTGCCACCAGTGCCCAGACCCGAAAACTGTTTTTT. Protein sequence: CATSAQTRKLFF.